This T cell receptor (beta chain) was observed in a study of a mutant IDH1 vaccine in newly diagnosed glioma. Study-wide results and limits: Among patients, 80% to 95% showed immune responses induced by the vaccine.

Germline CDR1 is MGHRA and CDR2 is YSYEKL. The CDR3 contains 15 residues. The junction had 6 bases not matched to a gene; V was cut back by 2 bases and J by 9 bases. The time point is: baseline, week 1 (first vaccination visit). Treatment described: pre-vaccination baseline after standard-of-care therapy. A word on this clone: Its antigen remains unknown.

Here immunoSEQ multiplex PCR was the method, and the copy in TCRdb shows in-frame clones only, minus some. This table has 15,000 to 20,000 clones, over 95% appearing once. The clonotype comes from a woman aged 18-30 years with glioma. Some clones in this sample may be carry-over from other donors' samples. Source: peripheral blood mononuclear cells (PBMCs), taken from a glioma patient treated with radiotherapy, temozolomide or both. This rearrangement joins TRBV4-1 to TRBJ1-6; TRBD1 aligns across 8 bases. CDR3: CASSQTTGESSPLHF. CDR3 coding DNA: TGCGCCAGCAGCCAAACGACAGGGGAGTCTTCACCCCTCCACTTT.